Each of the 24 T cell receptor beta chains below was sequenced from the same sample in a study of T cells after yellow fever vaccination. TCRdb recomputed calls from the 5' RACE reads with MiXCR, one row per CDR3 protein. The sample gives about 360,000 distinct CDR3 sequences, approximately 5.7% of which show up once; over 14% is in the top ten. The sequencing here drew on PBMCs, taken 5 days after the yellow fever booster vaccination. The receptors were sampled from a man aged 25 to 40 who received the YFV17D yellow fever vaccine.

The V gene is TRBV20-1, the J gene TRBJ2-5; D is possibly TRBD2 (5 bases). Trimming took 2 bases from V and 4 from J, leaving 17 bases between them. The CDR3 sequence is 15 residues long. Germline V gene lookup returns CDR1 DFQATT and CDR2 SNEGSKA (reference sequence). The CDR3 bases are TGCAGTGCTAGACGCCCCGCGGGTGCGGGAGAGACCCAGTACTTC. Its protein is CSARRPAGAGETQYF.

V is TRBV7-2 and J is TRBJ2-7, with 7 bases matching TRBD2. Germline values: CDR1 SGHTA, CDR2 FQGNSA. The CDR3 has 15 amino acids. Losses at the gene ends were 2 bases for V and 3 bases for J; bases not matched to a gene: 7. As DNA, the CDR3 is TGTGCCAGCAGCTTAAATGCGGGAGTTCTCTACGAGCAGTACTTC. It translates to CASSLNAGVLYEQYF.

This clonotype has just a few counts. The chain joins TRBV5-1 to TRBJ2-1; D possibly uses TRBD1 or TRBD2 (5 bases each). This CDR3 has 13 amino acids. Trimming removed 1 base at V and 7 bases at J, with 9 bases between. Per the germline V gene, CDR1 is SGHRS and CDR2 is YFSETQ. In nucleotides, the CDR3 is TGCGCCAGCAGCTTGCGGGGCGGGAATGAGCAGTTCTTC. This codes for CASSLRGGNEQFF.

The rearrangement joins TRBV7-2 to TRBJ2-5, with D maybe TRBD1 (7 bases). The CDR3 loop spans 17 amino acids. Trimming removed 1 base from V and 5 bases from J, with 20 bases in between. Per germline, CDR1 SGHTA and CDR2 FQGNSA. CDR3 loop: CASSLVWVRGAAETQYF. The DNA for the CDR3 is TGTGCCAGCAGCTTAGTATGGGTCAGGGGGGCTGCGGAGACCCAGTACTTC.

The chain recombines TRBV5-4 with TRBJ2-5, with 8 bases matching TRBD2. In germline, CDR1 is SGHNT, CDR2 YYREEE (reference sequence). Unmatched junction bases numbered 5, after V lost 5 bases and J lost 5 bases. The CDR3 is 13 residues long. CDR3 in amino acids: CASRNSGTETQYF. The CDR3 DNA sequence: TGTGCCAGCAGGAATAGCGGGACCGAGACCCAGTACTTC.

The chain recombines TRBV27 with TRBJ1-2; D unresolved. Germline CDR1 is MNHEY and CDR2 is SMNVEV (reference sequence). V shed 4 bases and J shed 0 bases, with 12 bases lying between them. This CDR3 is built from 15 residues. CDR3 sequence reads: CASSSWADTNYGYTF. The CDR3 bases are TGTGCCAGCAGTTCTTGGGCAGATACTAACTATGGCTACACCTTC.

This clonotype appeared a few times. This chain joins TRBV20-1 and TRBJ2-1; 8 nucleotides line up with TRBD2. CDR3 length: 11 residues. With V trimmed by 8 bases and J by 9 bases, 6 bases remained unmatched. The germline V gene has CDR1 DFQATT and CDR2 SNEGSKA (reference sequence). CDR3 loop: CSPGRAGEQFF. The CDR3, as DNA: TGCAGTCCCGGGAGGGCCGGTGAGCAGTTCTTC.

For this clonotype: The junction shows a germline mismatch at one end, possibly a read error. CDR3 sequence (DNA): TGTGCCAGCAGTTTGGGACAGGGTGTGGGCGACGAGCAGTACTTC. This encodes CASSLGQGVGDEQYF. This chain connects TRBV5-6 to TRBJ2-7, with 9 bases aligning to TRBD1. The germline V gene has CDR1 SGHDT and CDR2 YYEEEE. This CDR3 is 15 amino acids long.

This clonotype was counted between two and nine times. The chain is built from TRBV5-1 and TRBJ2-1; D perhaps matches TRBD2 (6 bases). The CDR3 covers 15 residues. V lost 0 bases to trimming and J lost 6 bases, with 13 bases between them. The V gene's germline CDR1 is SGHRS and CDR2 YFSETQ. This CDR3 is CASSLVAAWGNEQFF. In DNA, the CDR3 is TGCGCCAGCAGCTTGGTAGCGGCCTGGGGCAATGAGCAGTTCTTC.

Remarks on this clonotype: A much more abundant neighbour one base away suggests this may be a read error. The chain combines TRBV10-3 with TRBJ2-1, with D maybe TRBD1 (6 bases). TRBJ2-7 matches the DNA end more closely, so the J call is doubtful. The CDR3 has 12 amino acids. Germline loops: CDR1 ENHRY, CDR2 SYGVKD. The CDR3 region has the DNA TGTGCCATTTCAAATACAGGGTATGAGCAGTACTTC. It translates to CAISNTGYEQYF.

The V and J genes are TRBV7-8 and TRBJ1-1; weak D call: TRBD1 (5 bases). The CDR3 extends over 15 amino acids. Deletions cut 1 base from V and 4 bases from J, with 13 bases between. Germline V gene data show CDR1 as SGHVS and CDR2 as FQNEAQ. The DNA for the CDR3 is TGTGCCAGCAGCTTAGATGAGGGGATTGGCACTGAAGCTTTCTTT. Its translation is CASSLDEGIGTEAFF.

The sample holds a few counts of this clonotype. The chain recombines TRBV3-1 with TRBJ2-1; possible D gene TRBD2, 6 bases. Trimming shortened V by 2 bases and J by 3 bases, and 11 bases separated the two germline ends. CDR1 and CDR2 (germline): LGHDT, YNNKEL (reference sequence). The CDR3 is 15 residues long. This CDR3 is CASSQTRDFYNEQFF. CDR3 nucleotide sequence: TGTGCCAGCAGCCAAACCCGGGACTTCTACAATGAGCAGTTCTTC.

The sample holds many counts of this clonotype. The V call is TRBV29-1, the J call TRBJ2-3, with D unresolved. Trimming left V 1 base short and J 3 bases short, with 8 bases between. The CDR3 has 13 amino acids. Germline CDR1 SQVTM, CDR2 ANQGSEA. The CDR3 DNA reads TGCAGCGTTGAAGTGTTGCGGACAGATACGCAGTATTTT. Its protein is CSVEVLRTDTQYF.

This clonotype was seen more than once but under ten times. The CDR3 loop is CASSPTSGNQETQYF. CDR3 in DNA: TGTGCCAGCAGCCCTACTAGCGGAAATCAAGAGACCCAGTACTTC. This rearrangement joins TRBV4-2 to TRBJ2-5; 8 nucleotides align to TRBD2. The length of the CDR3 is 15 residues. CDR1 and CDR2 (germline): LGHNA, YNFKEQ. J was trimmed by 2 bases and V by 4 bases; bases with no gene match: 6.

CDR3 amino acids: CASSIKGPPTAYEQYV. In nucleotides, the CDR3 is TGTGCCAGTAGTATAAAAGGTCCCCCCACCGCCTACGAGCAGTACGTC. V is TRBV19 and J is TRBJ2-7, with D unresolved. This CDR3 comprises 16 residues. Trimming removed 2 bases at V and 2 bases at J, with 16 bases between. Germline V gives CDR1 LNHDA, CDR2 SQIVND (reference sequence).

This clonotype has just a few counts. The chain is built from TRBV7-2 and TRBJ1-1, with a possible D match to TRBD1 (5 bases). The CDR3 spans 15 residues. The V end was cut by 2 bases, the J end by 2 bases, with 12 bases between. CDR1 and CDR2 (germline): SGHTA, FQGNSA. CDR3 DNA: TGTGCCAGCAGCTTATATCCAGGGCAAAACACTGAAGCTTTCTTT. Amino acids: CASSLYPGQNTEAFF. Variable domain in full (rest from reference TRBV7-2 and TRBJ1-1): GAGVSQSPSNKVTEKGKDVELRCDPISGHTALYWYRQSLGQGLEFLIYFQGNSAPDKSGLPSDRFSAERTGGSVSTLTIQRTQQEDSAVYLCASSLYPGQNTEAFFGQGTRLTVV.

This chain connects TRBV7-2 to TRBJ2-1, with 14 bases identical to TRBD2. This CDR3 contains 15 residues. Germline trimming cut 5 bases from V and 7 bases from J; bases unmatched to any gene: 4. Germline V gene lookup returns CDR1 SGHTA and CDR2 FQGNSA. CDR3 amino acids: CASSPRLAGGNEQFF. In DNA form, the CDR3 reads TGTGCCAGCAGCCCTCGACTAGCGGGGGGGAATGAGCAGTTCTTC. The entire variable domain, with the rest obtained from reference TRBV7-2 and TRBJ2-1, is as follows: GAGVSQSPSNKVTEKGKDVELRCDPISGHTALYWYRQSLGQGLEFLIYFQGNSAPDKSGLPSDRFSAERTGGSVSTLTIQRTQQEDSAVYLCASSPRLAGGNEQFFGPGTRLTVL.

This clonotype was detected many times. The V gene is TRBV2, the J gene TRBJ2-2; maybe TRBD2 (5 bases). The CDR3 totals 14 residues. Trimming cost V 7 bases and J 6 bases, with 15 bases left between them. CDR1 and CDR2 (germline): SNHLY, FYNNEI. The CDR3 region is CASIKLGAAGELFF. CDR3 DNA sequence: TGTGCCAGCATTAAACTAGGAGCGGCCGGGGAGCTGTTTTTT.

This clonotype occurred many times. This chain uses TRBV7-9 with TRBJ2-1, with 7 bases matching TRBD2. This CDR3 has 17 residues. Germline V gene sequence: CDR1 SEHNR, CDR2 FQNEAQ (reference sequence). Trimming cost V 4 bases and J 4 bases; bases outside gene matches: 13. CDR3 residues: CASSSQNGAGTYNEQFF. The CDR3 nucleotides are TGTGCCAGCAGCTCACAGAACGGAGCGGGGACGTACAATGAGCAGTTCTTC.

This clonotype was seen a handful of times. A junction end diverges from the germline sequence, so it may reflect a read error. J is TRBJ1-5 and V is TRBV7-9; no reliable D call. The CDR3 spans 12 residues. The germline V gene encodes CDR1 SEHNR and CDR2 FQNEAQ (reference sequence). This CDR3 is CASSLAHQPQHF. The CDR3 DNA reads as TGTGCCAGCAGCCTAGCGCATCAGCCCCAGCATTTT.

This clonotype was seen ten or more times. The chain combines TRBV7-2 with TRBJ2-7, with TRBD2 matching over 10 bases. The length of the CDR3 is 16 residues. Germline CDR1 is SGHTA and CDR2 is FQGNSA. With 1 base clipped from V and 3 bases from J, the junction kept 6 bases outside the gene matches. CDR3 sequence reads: CASSLEARLAGYEQYF. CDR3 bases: TGTGCCAGCAGCTTAGAGGCGCGACTAGCGGGCTACGAGCAGTACTTC.

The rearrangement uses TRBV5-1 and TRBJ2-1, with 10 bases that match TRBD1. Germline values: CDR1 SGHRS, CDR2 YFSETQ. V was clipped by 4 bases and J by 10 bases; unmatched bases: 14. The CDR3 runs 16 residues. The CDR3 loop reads CASSNVGQGPSGEQFF. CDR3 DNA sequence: TGCGCCAGCAGCAACGTGGGACAGGGGCCATCAGGAGAGCAGTTCTTC.

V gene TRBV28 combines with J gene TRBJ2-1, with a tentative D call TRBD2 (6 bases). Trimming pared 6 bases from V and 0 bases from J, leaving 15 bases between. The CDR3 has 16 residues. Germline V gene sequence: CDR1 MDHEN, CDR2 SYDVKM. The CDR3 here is CASRGGMGSSYNEQFF. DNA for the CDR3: TGTGCCAGCAGGGGGGGTATGGGGAGCTCCTACAATGAGCAGTTCTTC. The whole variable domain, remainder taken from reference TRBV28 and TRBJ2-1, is DVKVTQSSRYLVKRTGEKVFLECVQDMDHENMFWYRQDPGLGLRLIYFSYDVKMKEKGDIPEGYSVSREKKERFSLILESASTNQTSMYLCASRGGMGSSYNEQFFGPGTRLTVL.

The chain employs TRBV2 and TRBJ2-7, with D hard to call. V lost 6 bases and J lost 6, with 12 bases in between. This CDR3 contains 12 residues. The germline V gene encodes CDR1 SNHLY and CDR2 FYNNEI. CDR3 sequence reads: CASSQHRSEQYF. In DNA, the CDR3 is TGTGCCAGCAGCCAACATCGTTCCGAGCAGTACTTC. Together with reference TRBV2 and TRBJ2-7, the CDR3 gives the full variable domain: EPEVTQTPSHQVTQMGQEVILRCVPISNHLYFYWYRQILGQKVEFLVSFYNNEISEKSEIFDDQFSVERPDGSNFTLKIRSTKLEDSAMYFCASSQHRSEQYFGPGTRLTVT.